The 30 T cell receptor beta chains reported below all come from one sample, sequenced in a study of shared clonotypes between healthy human individuals. Generated by immunoSEQ multiplex PCR, the TCRdb table keeps only in-frame clones and is missing some. The table includes a few million clones, over 85% detected once. The material sequenced was naive CD4+ T cells from PBMCs. The subset was: CD45RA+ positively selected. The source of these receptors is a man younger than 35 in good health. Some clones in this sample may be carry-over from other donors' samples.

The CDR3 spells CASSVGGPSSGNTIYF. The CDR3 DNA reads TGTGCCAGCAGCGTAGGGGGCCCTAGCTCTGGAAACACCATATATTTT. V usage is TRBV9 and J usage is TRBJ1-3; tentatively, D is TRBD1 (5 bases). V gave up 0 bases and J gave up 0 bases, with 10 bases separating them. The CDR3 is 16 amino acids. Per the germline V gene, CDR1 is SGDLS and CDR2 is YYNGEE.

The chain carries TRBV4-1 and TRBJ1-6; 8 bases are a match to TRBD1. This CDR3 is 16 amino acids long. Germline CDR1 and CDR2: MGHRA and YSYEKL. V trimming: 3 bases; J trimming: 5 bases; junction bases outside the gene matches: 6. The CDR3 here is CASSHRPGQDNSPLHF. The CDR3 coding sequence is TGCGCCAGCAGCCACCGACCGGGACAGGATAATTCACCCCTCCACTTT.

The genes are TRBV25-1 and TRBJ2-1; 11 bases map to TRBD2. Germline V gene lookup returns CDR1 MGHDK and CDR2 SYGVNS. The V gene end was trimmed by 4 bases and the J gene end by 2 bases; junction bases not matched to a gene: 1. CDR3 length: 15 residues. CDR3 bases: TGTGCCAGCAGTGTAGCGGGAGGGCCCTACAATGAGCAGTTCTTC. Translated: CASSVAGGPYNEQFF.

In its sample, this clone was seen once. This chain joins TRBV19 and TRBJ1-2, with D possibly matching TRBD1 (5 bases). V gave up 6 bases and J gave up 0 bases, with 17 bases separating them. Per germline, CDR1 LNHDA and CDR2 SQIVND (reference sequence). The CDR3 contains 16 residues. The CDR3 protein is CASSPLDGGANYGYTF. CDR3 bases: TGTGCCAGTAGCCCCCTCGACGGGGGAGCTAACTATGGCTACACCTTC.

The chain recombines TRBV14 with TRBJ1-5; TRBD1 is a possible D gene (5 bases). The CDR3 is made up of 15 amino acids. The germline V gene has CDR1 SGHDN and CDR2 FVKESK. The V and J ends lost 5 bases and 2 bases respectively, with 13 bases between them. The CDR3 protein is CASSEEGLGNQPQHF. DNA of the CDR3: TGTGCCAGCAGCGAGGAGGGGTTGGGCAATCAGCCCCAGCATTTT.

The chain has TRBV28 and TRBJ2-1, with 7 bases fitting TRBD1. The junction had 13 bases not matched to a gene; V was cut back by 8 bases and J by 3 bases. This CDR3 contains 16 residues. Germline V lookup: CDR1 MDHEN, CDR2 SYDVKM. The chain's CDR3 is CASPPAGDRVYNEQFF. The CDR3 nucleotides read TGTGCCAGCCCCCCCGCAGGGGACAGAGTCTACAATGAGCAGTTCTTC.

The chain recombines TRBV19 with TRBJ2-2, with D tentatively TRBD2 (6 bases). In germline, CDR1 is LNHDA, CDR2 SQIVND (reference sequence). The CDR3 is 15 amino acids. Trimming removed 7 bases from V and 2 bases from J, with 14 bases in between. Here the CDR3 reads CASKSAGGNTGELFF. The CDR3 DNA reads as TGTGCCAGTAAATCAGCGGGTGGAAACACCGGGGAGCTGTTTTTT.

The chain employs TRBV28 and TRBJ2-7, with a possible D match to TRBD2 (5 bases). V gave up 6 bases and J gave up 0 bases, with 15 bases separating them. The CDR3 loop spans 15 amino acids. Germline V gives CDR1 MDHEN, CDR2 SYDVKM. The CDR3 sequence: CASSLSGGFSYEQYF. Here the CDR3 DNA reads TGTGCCAGCAGCCTATCGGGCGGGTTCTCCTACGAGCAGTACTTC.

The rearrangement joins TRBV5-1 to TRBJ1-1; D might be TRBD1 (6 bases). Germline V gene data show CDR1 as SGHRS and CDR2 as YFSETQ. The CDR3 sequence is 14 residues long. V was trimmed by 2 bases and J by 6 bases, leaving 14 bases between them. The CDR3: CASSLPGANSEAFF. CDR3 nucleotide sequence: TGCGCCAGCAGCTTACCGGGGGCCAACTCTGAAGCTTTCTTT.

Regarding this clone: Other nucleotide sequences from this sample produce the same CDR3. This chain links TRBV11-2 with TRBJ1-5; D unresolved. Germline CDR1 is SGHAT and CDR2 is FQNNGV. The CDR3 length is 13 residues. V lost 1 base and J lost 4, with 5 bases in between. The CDR3 DNA reads TGTGCCAGCAGCTTAGTGGTGAATCAGCCCCAGCATTTT. Protein sequence: CASSLVVNQPQHF.

A remark on this clone: The sample holds other DNA sequences that translate to the same CDR3. This sequence joins TRBV15 and TRBJ2-7; no clear D. CDR3 length: 14 residues. Trimming took 0 bases from V and 2 from J, leaving 8 bases between them. The germline gives CDR1 LNHNV, CDR2 YYDKDF (reference sequence). CDR3 nucleotide sequence: TGTGCCACCAGCAGAGACGGCAGTGCCTACGAGCAGTACTTC. Its translation is CATSRDGSAYEQYF.

J is TRBJ2-5 and V is TRBV7-9; TRBD1 is a possible D gene (6 bases). CDR1 and CDR2 from the germline V gene are SEHNR and FQNEAQ (reference sequence). The V end lost 2 bases, the J end lost 5 bases, and 9 bases lay between the germline ends. The CDR3 sequence is 13 residues long. The DNA for the CDR3 is TGTGCCAGCAGCTTAACAGGGTTGGAGACCCAGTACTTC. It specifies CASSLTGLETQYF. The complete variable domain, with remaining parts taken from reference TRBV7-9 and TRBJ2-5, reads DTGVSQNPRHKITKRGQNVTFRCDPISEHNRLYWYRQTLGQGPEFLTYFQNEAQLEKSRLLSDRFSAERPKGSFSTLEIQRTEQGDSAMYLCASSLTGLETQYFGPGTRLLVL.

The CDR3 DNA sequence: TGTGCCAGCAGTTTAGCCCATAGGGAGACCCAGTACTTC. Its translation is CASSLAHRETQYF. V is TRBV27 and J is TRBJ2-5; D call uncertain. The germline gives CDR1 MNHEY, CDR2 SMNVEV (reference sequence). The CDR3 runs to 13 residues. Trimming shortened V by 2 bases and J by 5 bases, and 9 bases separated the two germline ends.

This clone appeared a single time. J is TRBJ2-7 and V is TRBV6-1; D possibly corresponds to TRBD2 (6 bases). There are 14 residues in the CDR3. The germline V gene encodes CDR1 MNHNS and CDR2 SASEGT. Trimming removed 1 base at V and 4 bases at J, with 11 bases between. The CDR3 protein is CASSEGGAGYEQYF. The CDR3, as DNA: TGTGCCAGCAGTGAAGGAGGGGCGGGGTACGAGCAGTACTTC.

With regard to this clone: At the DNA level, this CDR3 is encoded by other sequences in the same sample as well. V is TRBV6-1 and J is TRBJ1-1; D is perhaps TRBD1 (6 bases). Per germline, CDR1 MNHNS and CDR2 SASEGT. Trimming left V 5 bases short and J 0 bases short, with 7 bases between. This CDR3 region has 13 residues. The CDR3 sequence is CASSTGLNTEAFF. As DNA, the CDR3 is TGTGCCAGCAGTACAGGGTTGAACACTGAAGCTTTCTTT.

The chain has TRBV28 and TRBJ2-2; the match to TRBD2 covers 8 bases. V lost 10 bases to trimming and J lost 2 bases; unmatched junction nucleotides: 12. CDR1 MDHEN and CDR2 SYDVKM come from the germline V gene. This CDR3 contains 16 residues. The CDR3 loop reads CATREGGRRNTGELFF. In nucleotides, the CDR3 is TGTGCCACCAGGGAGGGCGGGAGGCGTAACACCGGGGAGCTGTTTTTT.

This clone appeared a single time. This chain connects TRBV5-1 to TRBJ2-2, with D possibly matching TRBD1 (6 bases). Germline CDR1 SGHRS, CDR2 YFSETQ. The CDR3 is 15 residues long. The ends were cut back, 6 bases at V and 4 bases at J, with 16 bases in the middle. The CDR3 nucleotides are TGCGCCAGCATGGAAATTACAGGGTCCACCGGGGAGCTGTTTTTT. It codes for CASMEITGSTGELFF.

This clone has only one observation. Within the sample, other DNA sequences also encode this same CDR3. In DNA, the CDR3 is TGTGCCAGCTCACCTTTAGCGGGAGGCAACAATGAGCAGTTCTTC. It specifies CASSPLAGGNNEQFF. The chain uses TRBV18 and TRBJ2-1; 10 bases fit TRBD2. V shed 3 bases and J 5 bases; nucleotides not matched to a gene: 4. The CDR3 covers 15 residues. CDR1 is KGHSH and CDR2 is LQKENI in the germline V gene.

The chain is built from TRBV5-1 and TRBJ2-5; no clear D gene. V was trimmed by 1 base and J by 0 bases, leaving 7 bases between them. CDR1 is SGHRS and CDR2 is YFSETQ in the germline V gene. The CDR3 extends over 14 amino acids. The CDR3 DNA reads as TGCGCCAGCAGCTTGATGGGGTACCAAGAGACCCAGTACTTC. Protein sequence: CASSLMGYQETQYF.

This sequence joins TRBV11-2 and TRBJ2-7; TRBD1 might be the D (5 bases). This CDR3 has 15 amino acids. Germline-derived CDR1 and CDR2 are SGHAT and FQNNGV. Deletions cut 5 bases from V and 1 base from J, with 15 bases between. The CDR3 loop reads CASSLNPGSSYEQYF. CDR3 nucleotide sequence: TGTGCCAGCAGCCTTAATCCAGGGTCGTCCTACGAGCAGTACTTC.

The V gene is TRBV25-1, the J gene TRBJ2-4; either TRBD1 or TRBD2 may supply D (6 bases each). This CDR3 has 17 amino acids. Trimming removed 2 bases at V and 2 bases at J, with 16 bases between. Germline V gene data show CDR1 as MGHDK and CDR2 as SYGVNS. The CDR3 loop reads CASSEEGGHSTKNIQYF. For the CDR3, the DNA is TGTGCCAGCAGTGAAGAGGGGGGCCACAGCACCAAAAACATTCAGTACTTC.

The chain combines TRBV11-2 with TRBJ2-3, with D perhaps assigned TRBD1 or TRBD2 (5 bases each). Trimming removed 5 bases at V and 6 bases at J, with 15 bases between. The germline V gene encodes CDR1 SGHAT and CDR2 FQNNGV. The length of the CDR3 is 14 residues. The CDR3 nucleotides read TGTGCCAGCAGCCTACCAGGGTGGAGGGATACGCAGTATTTT. This translates into CASSLPGWRDTQYF.

The chain links TRBV7-2 to TRBJ1-1; D call uncertain. There are 9 residues in the CDR3. From germline, CDR1 is SGHTA and CDR2 FQGNSA. Trimming shortened V by 1 base and J by 9 bases, and 0 bases separated the two germline ends. CDR3 in amino acids: CASSLEAFF. The CDR3 nucleotides are TGTGCCAGCAGCTTAGAAGCTTTCTTT.

The chain carries TRBV7-2 and TRBJ2-1; weak D call: TRBD2 (6 bases). The CDR3 is made up of 15 amino acids. The V and J ends lost 5 bases and 4 bases respectively, with 15 bases between them. Germline lookup yields CDR1 SGHTA and CDR2 FQGNSA. The chain's CDR3 is CASSPGRGSYNEQFF. The CDR3 DNA sequence: TGTGCCAGCAGCCCCGGGAGAGGGAGTTACAATGAGCAGTTCTTC.

About this clone: Within the sample, other DNA sequences also encode this same CDR3. The chain is built from TRBV27 and TRBJ1-6; D gene unclear. The germline CDR1 and CDR2 sequences are MNHEY and SMNVEV (reference sequence). V gave up 3 bases and J gave up 9 bases, with 0 bases separating them. This CDR3 comprises 10 residues. The CDR3 DNA follows: TGTGCCAGCAGTTTTTCACCCCTCCACTTT. Amino acid sequence: CASSFSPLHF.

The V gene is TRBV5-6, the J gene TRBJ1-2, with TRBD1 identical over 9 bases. The CDR3 contains 15 residues. In germline, CDR1 is SGHDT, CDR2 YYEEEE. With 4 bases clipped from V and 2 bases from J, the junction kept 6 bases outside the gene matches. The CDR3 spells CASSGQGNLNYGYTF. As DNA, the CDR3 is TGTGCCAGCAGCGGACAGGGGAACCTAAACTATGGCTACACCTTC. Full variable domain (remainder filled in from reference TRBV5-6 and TRBJ1-2): DAGVTQSPTHLIKTRGQQVTLRCSPKSGHDTVSWYQQALGQGPQFIFQYYEEEERQRGNFPDRFSGHQFPNYSSELNVNALLLGDSALYLCASSGQGNLNYGYTFGSGTRLTVV.

The chain joins TRBV19 to TRBJ1-1; no clear D. V lost 6 bases to trimming and J lost 2 bases, with 13 bases between them. This CDR3 spans 14 amino acids. CDR1 and CDR2 (germline): LNHDA, SQIVND (reference sequence). This CDR3 is CASREWRANTEAFF. The CDR3 nucleotides are TGTGCCAGTAGGGAGTGGCGGGCAAACACTGAAGCTTTCTTT.

The V and J genes are TRBV5-1 and TRBJ1-1; 7 bases line up with TRBD1. The CDR3 has 20 amino acids. With V trimmed by 1 base and J by 1 base, 19 bases remained unmatched. The germline V gene encodes CDR1 SGHRS and CDR2 YFSETQ. The CDR3 sequence: CASSLSVAGGGVGRNTEAFF. The CDR3 DNA reads TGCGCCAGCAGCTTGAGTGTGGCAGGGGGAGGGGTTGGGAGGAACACTGAAGCTTTCTTT. Using reference TRBV5-1 and TRBJ1-1 for the parts outside the CDR3, the full variable domain is KAGVTQTPRYLIKTRGQQVTLSCSPISGHRSVSWYQQTPGQGLQFLFEYFSETQRNKGNFPGRFSGRQFSNSRSEMNVSTLELGDSALYLCASSLSVAGGGVGRNTEAFFGQGTRLTVV.

The J gene is TRBJ1-5, the V gene TRBV19; D not resolved. The CDR3 is 14 residues long. V lost 6 bases and J lost 0, with 9 bases in between. Germline V gene data show CDR1 as LNHDA and CDR2 as SQIVND (reference sequence). CDR3 sequence (DNA): TGTGCCAGTAGGGAGGTCTTTAGCAATCAGCCCCAGCATTTT. Its translation is CASREVFSNQPQHF.

This rearrangement joins TRBV7-9 to TRBJ2-5, with 12 bases identical to TRBD1. The CDR3 contains 16 residues. V lost 2 bases and J lost 3; bases outside the gene matches: 4. Germline-derived CDR1 and CDR2 are SEHNR and FQNEAQ (reference sequence). CDR3 residues: CASSLFGTGGEETQYF. The CDR3 region has the DNA TGTGCCAGCAGCTTATTCGGGACAGGGGGCGAAGAGACCCAGTACTTC.